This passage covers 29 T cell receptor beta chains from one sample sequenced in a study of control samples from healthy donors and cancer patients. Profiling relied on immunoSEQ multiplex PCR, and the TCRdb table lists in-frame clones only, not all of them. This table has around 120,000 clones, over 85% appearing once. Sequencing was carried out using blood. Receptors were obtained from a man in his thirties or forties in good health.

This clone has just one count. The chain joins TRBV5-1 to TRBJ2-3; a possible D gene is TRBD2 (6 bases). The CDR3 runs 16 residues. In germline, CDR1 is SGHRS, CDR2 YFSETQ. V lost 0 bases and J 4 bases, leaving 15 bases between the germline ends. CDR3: CASSLVGGVAADTQYF. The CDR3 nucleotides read TGCGCCAGCAGCTTGGTGGGCGGGGTAGCCGCAGATACGCAGTATTTT.

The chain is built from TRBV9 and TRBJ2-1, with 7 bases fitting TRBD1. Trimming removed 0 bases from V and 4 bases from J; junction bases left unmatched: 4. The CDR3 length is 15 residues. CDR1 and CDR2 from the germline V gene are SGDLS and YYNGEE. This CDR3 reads CASSVGGQDYNEQFF. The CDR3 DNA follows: TGTGCCAGCAGCGTAGGAGGACAGGATTACAATGAGCAGTTCTTC.

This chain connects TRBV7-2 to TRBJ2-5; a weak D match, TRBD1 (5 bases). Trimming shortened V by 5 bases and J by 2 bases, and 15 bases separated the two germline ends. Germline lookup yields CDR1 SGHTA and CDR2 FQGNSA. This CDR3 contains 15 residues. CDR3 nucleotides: TGTGCCAGCAGCAAGGACACCGCTCTGCAAGAGACCCAGTACTTC. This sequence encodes CASSKDTALQETQYF. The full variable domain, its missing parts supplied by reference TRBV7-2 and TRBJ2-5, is GAGVSQSPSNKVTEKGKDVELRCDPISGHTALYWYRQSLGQGLEFLIYFQGNSAPDKSGLPSDRFSAERTGGSVSTLTIQRTQQEDSAVYLCASSKDTALQETQYFGPGTRLLVL.

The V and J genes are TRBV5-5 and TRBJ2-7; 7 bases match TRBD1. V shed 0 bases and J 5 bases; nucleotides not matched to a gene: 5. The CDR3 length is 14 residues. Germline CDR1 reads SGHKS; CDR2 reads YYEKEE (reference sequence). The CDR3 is CASSLGPDRNEQYF. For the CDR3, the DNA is TGTGCCAGCAGCTTGGGGCCGGACAGGAACGAGCAGTACTTC.

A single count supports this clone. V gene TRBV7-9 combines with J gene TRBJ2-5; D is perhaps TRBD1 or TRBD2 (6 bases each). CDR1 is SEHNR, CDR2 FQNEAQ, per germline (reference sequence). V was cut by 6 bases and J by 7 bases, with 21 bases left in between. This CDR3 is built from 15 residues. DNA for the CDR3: TGTGCCAGCAGTCATCAGGCGGGGCCAGGGGCGACCCAGTACTTC. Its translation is CASSHQAGPGATQYF.

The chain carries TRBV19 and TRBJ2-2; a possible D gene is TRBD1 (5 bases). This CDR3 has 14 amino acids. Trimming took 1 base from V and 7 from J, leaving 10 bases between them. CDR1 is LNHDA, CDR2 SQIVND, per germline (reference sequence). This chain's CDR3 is CASSIGREGGELFF. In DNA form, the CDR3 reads TGTGCCAGTAGTATAGGCAGGGAAGGCGGGGAGCTGTTTTTT. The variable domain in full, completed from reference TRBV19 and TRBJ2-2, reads DGGITQSPKYLFRKEGQNVTLSCEQNLNHDAMYWYRQDPGQGLRLIYYSQIVNDFQKGDIAEGYSVSREKKESFPLTVTSAQKNPTAFYLCASSIGREGGELFFGEGSRLTVL.

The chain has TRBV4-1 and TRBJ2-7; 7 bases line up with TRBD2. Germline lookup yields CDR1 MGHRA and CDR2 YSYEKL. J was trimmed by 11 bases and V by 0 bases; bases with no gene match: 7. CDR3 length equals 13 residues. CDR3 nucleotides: TGCGCCAGCAGCCAAGATCGGTACGGGAGGAAGTACGTC. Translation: CASSQDRYGRKYV.

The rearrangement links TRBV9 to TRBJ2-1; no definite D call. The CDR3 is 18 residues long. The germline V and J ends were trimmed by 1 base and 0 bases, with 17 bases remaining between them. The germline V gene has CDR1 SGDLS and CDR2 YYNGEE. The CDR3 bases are TGTGCCAGCAGCGTATCGATGGGCTCGCAGAGCTCCTACAATGAGCAGTTCTTC. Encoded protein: CASSVSMGSQSSYNEQFF.

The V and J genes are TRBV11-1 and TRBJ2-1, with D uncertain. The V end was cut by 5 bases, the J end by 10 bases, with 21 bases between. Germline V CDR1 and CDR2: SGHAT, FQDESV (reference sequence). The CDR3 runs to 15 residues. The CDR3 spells CASSPPRPSLREQFF. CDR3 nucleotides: TGTGCCAGCAGCCCCCCCAGGCCGTCCCTCCGAGAGCAGTTCTTC.

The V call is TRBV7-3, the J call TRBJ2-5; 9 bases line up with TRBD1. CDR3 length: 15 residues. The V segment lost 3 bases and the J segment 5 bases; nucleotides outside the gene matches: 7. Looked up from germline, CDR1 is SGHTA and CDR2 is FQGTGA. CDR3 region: CASSLGQGLGETQYF. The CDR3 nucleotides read TGTGCCAGCAGCTTGGGACAGGGTCTGGGGGAGACCCAGTACTTC.

The CDR3 region has the DNA TGTGCCAGTACCAGGGGCCCCCGCGAGACCCAGTACTTC. Translation: CASTRGPRETQYF. This chain uses TRBV6-5 with TRBJ2-5; perhaps TRBD1 as D (6 bases). Trimming stripped 9 bases from V and 5 bases from J, with 16 bases between. CDR1 and CDR2 from the germline V gene are MNHEY and SVGAGI. The CDR3 extends over 13 amino acids.

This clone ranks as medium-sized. DNA of the CDR3: TGTGCCAGCAGTGATCGGGGTCGGAATGAGGCCGGGGAGCTGTTTTTT. Translating it yields CASSDRGRNEAGELFF. The J gene is TRBJ2-2, the V gene TRBV2; D is perhaps TRBD2 (5 bases). This CDR3 is 16 amino acids long. V lost 3 bases, J lost 6 bases, and 17 bases lay in between. Germline lookup yields CDR1 SNHLY and CDR2 FYNNEI.

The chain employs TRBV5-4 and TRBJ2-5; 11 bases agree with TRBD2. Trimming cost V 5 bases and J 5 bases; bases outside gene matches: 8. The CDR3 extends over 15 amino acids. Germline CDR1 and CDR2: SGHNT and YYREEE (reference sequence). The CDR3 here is CASRLGLAERETQYF. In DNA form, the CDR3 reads TGTGCCAGCAGACTGGGACTAGCGGAGAGGGAGACCCAGTACTTC.

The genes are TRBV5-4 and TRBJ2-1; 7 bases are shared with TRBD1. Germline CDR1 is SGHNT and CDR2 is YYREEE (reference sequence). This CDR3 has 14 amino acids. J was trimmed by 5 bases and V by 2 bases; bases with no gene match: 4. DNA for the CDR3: TGTGCCAGCAGCTTAAGGGGGCCAGACAATGAGCAGTTCTTC. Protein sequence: CASSLRGPDNEQFF.

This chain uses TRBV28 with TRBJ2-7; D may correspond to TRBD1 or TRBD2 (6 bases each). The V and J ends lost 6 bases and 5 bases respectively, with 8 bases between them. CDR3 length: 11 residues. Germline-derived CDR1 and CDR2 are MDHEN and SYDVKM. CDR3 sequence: CASREGDEQYF. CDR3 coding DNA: TGTGCCAGCAGGGAGGGGGACGAGCAGTACTTC.

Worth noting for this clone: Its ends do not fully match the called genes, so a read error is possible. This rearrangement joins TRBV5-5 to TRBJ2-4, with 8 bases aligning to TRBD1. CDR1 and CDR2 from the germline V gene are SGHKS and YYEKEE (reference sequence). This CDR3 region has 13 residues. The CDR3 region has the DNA TGTGCCAGCAGTTTGGGACAGGCGGACATTCAGTACTTC. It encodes CASSLGQADIQYF.

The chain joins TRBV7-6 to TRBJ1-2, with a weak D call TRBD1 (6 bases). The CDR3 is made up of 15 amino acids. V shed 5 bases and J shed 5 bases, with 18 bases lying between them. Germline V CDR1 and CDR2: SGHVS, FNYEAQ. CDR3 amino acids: CASSASVQGEYGYTF. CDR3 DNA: TGTGCCAGCAGCGCCTCTGTACAGGGTGAATATGGCTACACCTTC.

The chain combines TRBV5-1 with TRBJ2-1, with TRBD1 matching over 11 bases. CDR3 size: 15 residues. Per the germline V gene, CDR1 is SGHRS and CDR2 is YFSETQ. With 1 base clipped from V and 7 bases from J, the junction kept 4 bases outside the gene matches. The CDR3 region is CASSLTGTGGNEQFF. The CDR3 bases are TGCGCCAGCAGCTTGACCGGGACAGGGGGGAATGAGCAGTTCTTC. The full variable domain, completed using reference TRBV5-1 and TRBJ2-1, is KAGVTQTPRYLIKTRGQQVTLSCSPISGHRSVSWYQQTPGQGLQFLFEYFSETQRNKGNFPGRFSGRQFSNSRSEMNVSTLELGDSALYLCASSLTGTGGNEQFFGPGTRLTVL.

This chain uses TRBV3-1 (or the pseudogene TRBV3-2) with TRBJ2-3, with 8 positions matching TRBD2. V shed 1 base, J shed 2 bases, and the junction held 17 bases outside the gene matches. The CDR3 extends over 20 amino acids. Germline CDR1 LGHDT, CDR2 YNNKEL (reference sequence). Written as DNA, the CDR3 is TGTGCCAGCAGCCAAGGGGGCGGGGGGCCCCTAGAACCATACACAGATACGCAGTATTTT. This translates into CASSQGGGGPLEPYTDTQYF.

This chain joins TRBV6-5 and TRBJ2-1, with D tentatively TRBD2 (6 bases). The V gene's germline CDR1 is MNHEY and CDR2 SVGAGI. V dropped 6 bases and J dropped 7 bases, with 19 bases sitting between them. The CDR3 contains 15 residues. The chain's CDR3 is CASSSRGPGGNEQFF. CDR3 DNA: TGTGCCAGCAGCTCGAGAGGGCCAGGAGGGAATGAGCAGTTCTTC.

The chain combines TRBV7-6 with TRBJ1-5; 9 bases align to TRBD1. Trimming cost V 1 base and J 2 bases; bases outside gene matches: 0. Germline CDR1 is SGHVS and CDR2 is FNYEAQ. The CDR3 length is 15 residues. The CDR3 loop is CASSLGTGGNQPQHF. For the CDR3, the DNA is TGTGCCAGCAGCTTAGGGACAGGGGGCAATCAGCCCCAGCATTTT.

Written as DNA, the CDR3 is TGTGCCAGCGGTTCATTAGGGGGGGACACGGACTTCTACGAGCAGTACTTC. Amino acid sequence: CASGSLGGDTDFYEQYF. The chain recombines TRBV28 with TRBJ2-7, with a tentative D call TRBD2 (7 bases). V was clipped by 8 bases and J by 3 bases, with 26 bases between them. CDR3 length equals 17 residues. CDR1 is MDHEN and CDR2 is SYDVKM in the germline V gene.

The CDR3 nucleotides read TGCGCCAGCAGCCAAGTTTCGAACTCTGGAAACACCATATATTTT. This codes for CASSQVSNSGNTIYF. J is TRBJ1-3 and V is TRBV4-1; D unresolved. Trimming cost V 1 base and J 0 bases, with 7 bases left between them. CDR1 and CDR2 (germline): MGHRA, YSYEKL. This CDR3 contains 15 residues.

The CDR3 reads CASSPGQGEYNEQFF. As DNA, the CDR3 is TGTGCCAGCAGCCCTGGACAGGGGGAATACAATGAGCAGTTCTTC. J is TRBJ2-1 and V is TRBV9, with 10 nucleotides matching TRBD1. V shed 4 bases, J shed 4 bases, and the junction held 5 bases outside the gene matches. The CDR3 spans 15 residues. The germline gives CDR1 SGDLS, CDR2 YYNGEE.

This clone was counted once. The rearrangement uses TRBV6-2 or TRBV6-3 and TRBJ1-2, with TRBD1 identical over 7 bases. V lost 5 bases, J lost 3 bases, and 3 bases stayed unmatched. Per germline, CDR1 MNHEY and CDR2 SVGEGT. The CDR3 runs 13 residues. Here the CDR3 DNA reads TGTGCCAGCAGTCGACAGGGATACTATGGCTACACCTTC. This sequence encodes CASSRQGYYGYTF.

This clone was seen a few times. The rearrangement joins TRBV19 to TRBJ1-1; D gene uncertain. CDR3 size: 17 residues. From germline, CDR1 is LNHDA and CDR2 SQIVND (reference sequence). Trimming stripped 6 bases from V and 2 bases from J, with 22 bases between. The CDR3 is CASRQQVSGGINTEAFF. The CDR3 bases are TGTGCCAGTAGACAACAAGTCTCCGGAGGGATTAACACTGAAGCTTTCTTT.

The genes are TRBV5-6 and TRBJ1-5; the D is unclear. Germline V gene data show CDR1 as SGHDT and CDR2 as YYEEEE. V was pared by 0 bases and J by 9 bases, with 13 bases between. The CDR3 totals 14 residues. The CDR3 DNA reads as TGTGCCAGCAGCTTGGGCAGGCCCGAGGGGCCCCAGCATTTT. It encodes CASSLGRPEGPQHF.

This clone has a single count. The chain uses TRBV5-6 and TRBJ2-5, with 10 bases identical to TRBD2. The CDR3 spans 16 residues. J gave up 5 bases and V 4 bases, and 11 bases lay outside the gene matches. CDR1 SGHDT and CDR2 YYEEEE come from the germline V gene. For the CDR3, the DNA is TGTGCCAGCAGCGTGATCGCGGGACTAGCGAAGGAGACCCAGTACTTC. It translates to CASSVIAGLAKETQYF.

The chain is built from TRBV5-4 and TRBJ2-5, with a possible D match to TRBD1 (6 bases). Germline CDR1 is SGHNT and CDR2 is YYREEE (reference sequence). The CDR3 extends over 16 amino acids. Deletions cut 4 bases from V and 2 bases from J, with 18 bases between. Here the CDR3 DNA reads TGTGCCAGCAGCCCGAGTTATGGACAGAGACAAGAGACCCAGTACTTC. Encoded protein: CASSPSYGQRQETQYF.